The entry that follows covers one T cell receptor beta chain sequence. The antigen is not known. This sample is part of a study of breast tumors, draining lymph nodes, adjacent tissues. General observations from the study: Tumor T cell lymph node origin was a supported hypothesis, not proven.

MiXCR was run by TCRdb on the multiplex PCR reads, yielding one entry per CDR3 protein. The sample holds around 250,000 distinct CDR3 sequences, under 35% seen once. Samples came from axillary lymph nodes draining the breast cancer. The sequenced sample consisted of axillary lymph node tissue. The sequence was collected from a female donor with breast cancer. Some clones in this sample may be carry-over from other donors' samples.

The CDR3 DNA follows: TGTGCCAGCAGCCCGGGGGCGGGCCCCCTCCTGCGGTTCTTC. Its translation is CASSPGAGPLLRFF. The V and J genes are TRBV11-3 and TRBJ2-1, with D perhaps matching TRBD1 or TRBD2 (6 bases each). Trimming removed 5 bases at V and 15 bases at J, with 23 bases between. Germline CDR1 is SGHNT and CDR2 is YENEEA. The CDR3 length is 14 residues.